A selection of T cell receptor beta chains follows, all from one sample in a study of cytomegalovirus exposure and HLA in healthy donors. Here immunoSEQ multiplex PCR was the method, and the copy in TCRdb shows in-frame clones only, minus some. The data hold some 190,000 clones, with 75% to 90% observed a single time. The specimen sequenced was PBMCs. All receptors derive from a man aged 30-40 years in good health and CMV-seronegative. Each CDR3 is given with its conserved first and last residue. The D gene is left open where the match is weak. Clone sizes are given selectively: once, few, many, or a class where the clone is expanded.

abundance: .; d_gene: .; v_gene: TRBV7-2; j_gene: TRBJ2-7; CDR3aa: CASSLGFGGGYEQYF; CDR3nt: TGTGCCAGCAGCTTAGGTTTTGGGGGCGGCTACGAGCAGTACTTC
abundance: .; d_gene: .; v_gene: TRBV18; j_gene: TRBJ2-7; CDR3aa: CASSARTGTYEQYF; CDR3nt: TGTGCCAGCTCAGCCCGGACGGGGACCTACGAGCAGTACTTC
abundance: .; d_gene: TRBD2; v_gene: TRBV6-5; j_gene: TRBJ2-1; CDR3aa: CASSLAGGYNEQFF; CDR3nt: TGTGCCAGCAGTCTAGCGGGGGGGTACAATGAGCAGTTCTTC
abundance: .; d_gene: TRBD2; v_gene: TRBV27; j_gene: TRBJ2-1; CDR3aa: CASMFGTSGYNEQFF; CDR3nt: TGTGCCAGCATGTTTGGGACTAGCGGATACAATGAGCAGTTCTTC
abundance: once; d_gene: TRBD1; v_gene: TRBV4-3; j_gene: TRBJ2-6; CDR3aa: CASSQETGSGANVLTF; CDR3nt: TGCGCCAGCAGCCAAGAGACAGGGTCTGGGGCCAACGTCCTGACTTTC
abundance: .; d_gene: .; v_gene: TRBV6-5; j_gene: TRBJ1-5; CDR3aa: CASSYSRIRGGQPQHF; CDR3nt: TGTGCCAGCAGTTACTCGAGGATTCGGGGGGGTCAGCCCCAGCATTTT
abundance: .; d_gene: .; v_gene: TRBV29-1; j_gene: TRBJ2-3; CDR3aa: CSDGRAGAQYF; CDR3nt: TGCAGCGACGGGAGAGCGGGTGCGCAGTATTTT
abundance: .; d_gene: TRBD1; v_gene: TRBV2; j_gene: TRBJ2-1; CDR3aa: CASVVGTGWAEQFF; CDR3nt: TGTGCCAGCGTTGTTGGGACAGGGTGGGCTGAGCAGTTCTTC
abundance: .; d_gene: .; v_gene: TRBV18; j_gene: TRBJ2-7; CDR3aa: CASSPPAASSYEQYF; CDR3nt: TGTGCCAGCTCACCACCGGCGGCAAGCTCCTACGAGCAGTACTTC
abundance: .; d_gene: .; v_gene: TRBV6-1; j_gene: TRBJ1-2; CDR3aa: CASKNPGLNYGYTF; CDR3nt: TGTGCTAGCAAGAATCCCGGGTTGAACTATGGCTACACCTTC
abundance: .; d_gene: .; v_gene: TRBV5-1; j_gene: TRBJ1-5; CDR3aa: CASSLMAGGNQPQHF; CDR3nt: TGCGCCAGCAGCTTGATGGCAGGGGGCAATCAGCCCCAGCATTTT
abundance: .; d_gene: .; v_gene: TRBV11-3; j_gene: TRBJ1-5; CDR3aa: CASSLESGRGGHF; CDR3nt: TGTGCCAGCAGCTTAGAGTCAGGCCGGGGGGGGCATTTT
abundance: .; d_gene: .; v_gene: TRBV18; j_gene: TRBJ1-1; CDR3aa: CASSPPAGSTEAFF; CDR3nt: TGTGCCAGCTCACCACCCGCAGGGTCCACTGAAGCTTTCTTT
abundance: .; d_gene: TRBD1; v_gene: TRBV27; j_gene: TRBJ2-1; CDR3aa: CASTQPRGQGANEQFF; CDR3nt: TGTGCCAGCACCCAACCAAGGGGACAGGGGGCGAATGAGCAGTTCTTC
abundance: .; d_gene: .; v_gene: TRBV6-5; j_gene: TRBJ2-5; CDR3aa: CASSYRLQETQYF; CDR3nt: TGTGCCAGCAGTTACCGACTTCAAGAGACCCAGTACTTC
abundance: .; d_gene: TRBD1; v_gene: TRBV9; j_gene: TRBJ2-7; CDR3aa: CASSTPGQSISYEQYF; CDR3nt: TGTGCCAGCAGCACTCCGGGACAGAGCATCTCCTACGAGCAGTACTTC
abundance: .; d_gene: .; v_gene: TRBV28; j_gene: TRBJ1-2; CDR3aa: CASSPTLGGTGGYTF; CDR3nt: TGTGCCAGCAGTCCCACGTTGGGCGGGACCGGTGGCTACACCTTC
abundance: .; d_gene: TRBD2; v_gene: TRBV7-6; j_gene: TRBJ2-1; CDR3aa: CASSLALGTSGGARVPNEQFF; CDR3nt: TGTGCCAGCAGCTTAGCGCTCGGGACTAGCGGGGGGGCCCGGGTGCCAAATGAGCAGTTCTTC
abundance: few; d_gene: .; v_gene: TRBV2; j_gene: TRBJ2-3; CDR3aa: CASAGGLSTDTQYF; CDR3nt: TGTGCCAGCGCAGGAGGACTCAGCACAGATACGCAGTATTTT
abundance: .; d_gene: .; v_gene: TRBV4-3; j_gene: TRBJ2-1; CDR3aa: CASSQHRTIQTYNEQFF; CDR3nt: TGCGCCAGCAGCCAACACCGGACTATCCAAACGTACAATGAGCAGTTCTTC
abundance: once; d_gene: .; v_gene: TRBV7-9; j_gene: TRBJ2-1; CDR3aa: CASSLPGNEQFF; CDR3nt: TGTGCCAGCAGCTTACCCGGGAATGAGCAGTTCTTC
abundance: .; d_gene: .; v_gene: TRBV9; j_gene: TRBJ1-2; CDR3aa: CASGPGSNYGYTF; CDR3nt: TGTGCCAGCGGGCCCGGATCTAACTATGGCTACACCTTC
abundance: .; d_gene: TRBD2; v_gene: TRBV25-1; j_gene: TRBJ2-5; CDR3aa: CASNELFSGSPRTQYF; CDR3nt: TGTGCCAGCAATGAATTGTTTAGCGGGAGTCCCCGGACCCAGTACTTC
abundance: .; d_gene: TRBD1; v_gene: TRBV19; j_gene: TRBJ1-1; CDR3aa: CASGWTGGTEAFF; CDR3nt: TGTGCCAGTGGGTGGACAGGGGGCACTGAAGCTTTCTTT
abundance: few; d_gene: TRBD2; v_gene: TRBV7-9; j_gene: TRBJ2-3; CDR3aa: CASSFSGGAWRDTQYF; CDR3nt: TGTGCCAGCAGTTTTAGCGGGGGGGCCTGGAGAGATACGCAGTATTTT
abundance: .; d_gene: TRBD2; v_gene: TRBV6-6; j_gene: TRBJ2-1; CDR3aa: CASSPKSGGAYNEQFF; CDR3nt: TGTGCCAGCAGTCCTAAAAGCGGGGGGGCCTACAATGAGCAGTTCTTC
abundance: .; d_gene: TRBD2; v_gene: TRBV5-1; j_gene: TRBJ2-7; CDR3aa: CASSLERGSSYEQYF; CDR3nt: TGCGCCAGCAGCTTGGAGCGGGGGAGCTCCTACGAGCAGTACTTC
abundance: .; d_gene: .; v_gene: TRBV5-4; j_gene: TRBJ1-2; CDR3aa: CASSSHPDGVYGYTF; CDR3nt: TGTGCCAGCAGCTCACACCCGGACGGGGTGTATGGCTACACCTTC
abundance: .; d_gene: .; v_gene: TRBV5-1; j_gene: TRBJ2-1; CDR3aa: CASSLEVGSGYNEQFF; CDR3nt: TGCGCCAGCAGCTTGGAGGTCGGGAGCGGATACAATGAGCAGTTCTTC
abundance: .; d_gene: .; v_gene: TRBV4-2; j_gene: TRBJ2-1; CDR3aa: CASSQGLRDSVVNEQFF; CDR3nt: TGTGCCAGCAGCCAGGGACTTCGGGACAGCGTCGTAAATGAGCAGTTCTTC
abundance: .; d_gene: .; v_gene: TRBV28; j_gene: TRBJ2-5; CDR3aa: CASSSRQSETQYF; CDR3nt: TGTGCCAGCAGTTCTCGACAGTCAGAGACCCAGTACTTC
abundance: .; d_gene: .; v_gene: TRBV5-1; j_gene: TRBJ2-3; CDR3aa: CASSAEDSGTQYF; CDR3nt: TGCGCCAGCAGTGCAGAGGACTCGGGTACGCAGTATTTT
abundance: .; d_gene: .; v_gene: TRBV7-9; j_gene: TRBJ2-3; CDR3aa: CASTRDLDTQYF; CDR3nt: TGTGCCAGCACCCGAGACTTAGATACGCAGTATTTT
abundance: few; d_gene: .; v_gene: TRBV7-6; j_gene: TRBJ2-7; CDR3aa: CASSTPGYEQYF; CDR3nt: TGTGCCAGCAGCACCCCCGGGTACGAGCAGTACTTC
abundance: .; d_gene: TRBD1; v_gene: TRBV7-8; j_gene: TRBJ1-1; CDR3aa: CASRRTGDTEAFF; CDR3nt: TGTGCCAGTAGAAGGACAGGGGACACTGAAGCTTTCTTT
abundance: once; d_gene: TRBD2; v_gene: TRBV6-1; j_gene: TRBJ2-7; CDR3aa: CASSARTDGRPSGSSYEQYF; CDR3nt: TGTGCCAGCAGTGCCCGGACAGATGGTCGGCCTAGCGGGAGCTCCTACGAGCAGTACTTC
abundance: .; d_gene: TRBD1; v_gene: TRBV29-1; j_gene: TRBJ2-5; CDR3aa: CSVATGEQETQYF; CDR3nt: TGCAGCGTGGCGACAGGGGAGCAAGAGACCCAGTACTTC
abundance: .; d_gene: TRBD1; v_gene: TRBV29-1; j_gene: TRBJ1-5; CDR3aa: CSARGQGQPQHF; CDR3nt: TGCAGCGCCAGGGGGCAAGGTCAGCCCCAGCATTTT
abundance: .; d_gene: TRBD1; v_gene: TRBV2; j_gene: TRBJ1-1; CDR3aa: CASSVGQGNTEAFF; CDR3nt: TGTGCCAGCAGTGTGGGACAGGGGAACACTGAAGCTTTCTTT
abundance: .; d_gene: .; v_gene: TRBV7-2; j_gene: TRBJ2-6; CDR3aa: CASSSPRGPVSSGANGLTF; CDR3nt: TGTGCCAGCAGCTCACCGCGGGGGCCAGTGAGCTCTGGGGCCAACGGCCTGACTTTC